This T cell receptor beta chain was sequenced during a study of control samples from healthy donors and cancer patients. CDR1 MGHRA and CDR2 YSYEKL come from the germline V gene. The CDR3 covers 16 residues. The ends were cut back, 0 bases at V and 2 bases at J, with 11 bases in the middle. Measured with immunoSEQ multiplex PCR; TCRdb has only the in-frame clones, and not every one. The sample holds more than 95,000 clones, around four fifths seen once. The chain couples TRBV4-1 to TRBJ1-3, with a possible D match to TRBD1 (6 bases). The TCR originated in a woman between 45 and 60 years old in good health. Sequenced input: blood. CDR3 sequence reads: CASSQERTAPGNTIYF. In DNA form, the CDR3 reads TGCGCCAGCAGCCAAGAGAGGACAGCTCCTGGAAACACCATATATTTT.